The rows below give T cell receptor beta chains drawn from one sample of a study of blood T cell repertoires in COVID-19. Some clones are missing from TCRdb's copy, which holds only in-frame ones; the method was immunoSEQ multiplex PCR. The sample yields 200,000 to 250,000 clones, around 90% seen once. Sequencing was performed on peripheral blood. The source is a man aged 60 to 75 with COVID-19, enrolled during active disease. CDR3s leave out the opening cysteine and the closing phenylalanine or tryptophan.

12,TRBJ2-2,TRBV7-8,AGLAGTPTGELF
11,TRBJ1-1,TRBV3-1/TRBV3-2,ASSGSQNTEAF
11,TRBJ1-5,TRBV6-5,ASSYRGGQPQH
13,TRBJ2-1,TRBV18,ASSPRSDSYNEQF
13,TRBJ1-1,TRBV30,AWSVPDRVNTEAF
15,TRBJ2-1,TRBV4-1,ASSYETGASSYNEQF
12,TRBJ1-5,TRBV6-2/TRBV6-3,ASSSPGVNQPQH
12,TRBJ2-1,TRBV5-4,ASSRTTLRGEQF
11,TRBJ1-2,TRBV5-1,ASSPGGDYGYT
12,TRBJ1-1,TRBV19,ASSNPGGATEAF
14,TRBJ1-2,TRBV4-1,ASSRIPGQGFRGYT
15,TRBJ2-7,TRBV3-1/TRBV3-2,ASSQVGSAGATYEQY
10,TRBJ2-7,TRBV2,ASSEQAYEQY
14,TRBJ1-4,TRBV2,ASSELGPPVNEKLF
13,TRBJ2-3,TRBV5-1,ASSFSGASTDTQY
13,TRBJ1-2,TRBV18,ASSGTTVTGDGYT
13,TRBJ2-1,TRBV6-6,ASRPSGSGNNEQF
9,TRBJ1-4,TRBV29-1,SVGTWGKLF
14,TRBJ2-1,TRBV5-4,ASSLGASGIGNEQF